The rows below give T cell receptor beta chains drawn from one sample of a study of blood T cell repertoires in COVID-19. Here immunoSEQ multiplex PCR was the method, and the copy in TCRdb shows in-frame clones only, minus some. This sample carries 300,000 to 350,000 clones, 88% of them seen once, and the ten largest clones take approximately 1%. Sequencing input: PBMCs or T cells enriched from blood (not recorded which). Receptor source: a woman under 40 who had been exposed to COVID-19. Both conserved end residues are part of each CDR3. D genes are given only for firm matches. Rows give clone size only sometimes, using once, few, many, or a class for an expanded clone.

TRBD2	TRBJ2-1	TRBV4-1	-	TGCGCCAGCAGCCAAGATTCCTCGGGACTAGCGGTTTACAATGAGCAGTTCTTC	CASSQDSSGLAVYNEQFF
-	TRBJ1-2	TRBV7-9	-	TGTGCCAGCAGCTTAGCGGGAGCCAGGAGGGACTATGGCTACACCTTC	CASSLAGARRDYGYTF
TRBD1	TRBJ1-2	TRBV4-1	-	TGCGCCAGCAGCCCCCGACAGGGATACTATGGCTACACCTTC	CASSPRQGYYGYTF
TRBD2	TRBJ2-3	TRBV28	-	TGTGCCAGCGCCCCCCGTGCGGGAGGGACAGATACGCAGTATTTT	CASAPRAGGTDTQYF
-	TRBJ1-5	TRBV10-1	few	TGCGCCAGATATAATCAGCCCCAGCATTTT	CARYNQPQHF
TRBD2	TRBJ2-3	TRBV28	few	TGTGCCAGCAGGACTAGCGGGGTGAGCACAGATACGCAGTATTTT	CASRTSGVSTDTQYF
TRBD1	TRBJ2-7	TRBV29-1	-	TGCAGCGCAGGACAGGGTTTGGGGGAGCAGTACTTC	CSAGQGLGEQYF
TRBD2	TRBJ2-3	TRBV11-3	once	TGTGCCAGCAGCCCAAGACTAGCTGGAGATACGCAGTATTTT	CASSPRLAGDTQYF
-	TRBJ1-1	TRBV7-9	-	TGTGCCAGCAGCTTAGCGGAGCAAGCTTTCTTT	CASSLAEQAFF
-	TRBJ1-4	TRBV7-9	few	TGTGCCAGCAGTTTTACTACGGGTGGTGAAAAACTGTTTTTT	CASSFTTGGEKLFF
-	TRBJ2-3	TRBV21-1	few	TGTGCCAGCAGCAAAGAGGGCGCGGGACAGGGGGCAGATACGCAGTATTTT	CASSKEGAGQGADTQYF
TRBD2	TRBJ2-2	TRBV11-3	-	TGTGCCAGCAGCTGGGTAGCGGGAGTGACCGGGGAGCTGTTTTTT	CASSWVAGVTGELFF
-	TRBJ2-7	TRBV27	-	TGTGCCAGCACGGGGGTTGGAGCCTACGAGCAGTACTTC	CASTGVGAYEQYF
TRBD2	TRBJ2-3	TRBV10-2	-	TGCGCCAGCAAGAGGGGTAGCGGGACTCGCACAGATACGCAGTATTTT	CASKRGSGTRTDTQYF
-	TRBJ1-5	TRBV11-3	-	TGTGCCAGCAGCTCAGAACTGGGGCAGGCCCCTAGCAATCAGCCCCAGCATTTT	CASSSELGQAPSNQPQHF
-	TRBJ2-1	TRBV18	-	TGTGCCAGCTCACCAGGGGGAGGACACTTCTTC	CASSPGGGHFF
-	TRBJ1-1	TRBV18	-	TGTGCCAGCTCACCACCTGGGGGCGGAGGAAGGGACACTGAAGCTTTCTTT	CASSPPGGGGRDTEAFF
-	TRBJ1-5	TRBV2	-	TGTGCCAGCAGCGATCAGGGGTCCAGCAATCAGCCCCAGCATTTT	CASSDQGSSNQPQHF
-	TRBJ2-1	TRBV29-1	-	TGCAGCACTGCCTCAGCAGGCCAAAATGAGCAGTTCTTC	CSTASAGQNEQFF
-	TRBJ2-3	TRBV18	-	TGTGCCAGCTCACCGAGGGAAGGCGGGAGCACAGATACGCAGTATTTT	CASSPREGGSTDTQYF
-	TRBJ2-4	TRBV7-8	many	TGTGCCAGCAGCTTAGGTTCAGGTGTAGCCAAAAACATTCAGTACTTC	CASSLGSGVAKNIQYF
TRBD2	TRBJ2-3	TRBV11-2	-	TGTGCCAGCAGCTTAGCTAGCGGGAGGGCCGGGGATACGCAGTATTTT	CASSLASGRAGDTQYF
TRBD1	TRBJ1-2	TRBV6-1	-	TGTGCCAGCAGTGAAGATCCAGGGGGGCTTAATGGCTACACCTTC	CASSEDPGGLNGYTF
-	TRBJ2-7	TRBV19	-	TGTGCCAGTAGTCGTAGCTTTAGAAGCTCCTACGAGCAGTACTTC	CASSRSFRSSYEQYF
-	TRBJ1-6	TRBV6-5	once	TGTGCCAGCAGTATATACGCGGATTCACCCCTCCACTTT	CASSIYADSPLHF
TRBD1	TRBJ2-5	TRBV7-9	-	TGTGCCAGCAGCCGGGGACAGACTCAAGAGACCCAGTACTTC	CASSRGQTQETQYF
-	TRBJ2-3	TRBV15	-	TGTGCCACCAGCATCATACGGGGATCAGATACGCAGTATTTT	CATSIIRGSDTQYF
TRBD2	TRBJ2-1	TRBV28	-	TGTGCCAGCAGCCCTAGCGGGAGGGCCTGGTTCTTC	CASSPSGRAWFF
-	TRBJ1-5	TRBV23-1	-	TGCGCCAGCAGTCAACAGGGGAATCAGCCCCAGCATTTT	CASSQQGNQPQHF
TRBD1	TRBJ1-5	TRBV6-5	-	TGTGCCAGCAGAGAGGGACAGGGGGCCCATCAGCCCCAGCATTTT	CASREGQGAHQPQHF
-	TRBJ2-3	TRBV12-3/TRBV12-4	-	TGTGCCAGCAGCTCCGTCGGGGCAGATACGCAGTATTTT	CASSSVGADTQYF
-	TRBJ2-1	TRBV25-1	-	TGTGCCAGCAGTGAATTAGGCAGGGACAATGAGCAGTTCTTC	CASSELGRDNEQFF
-	TRBJ2-7	TRBV27	many	TGTGCCAGCAGTTTAATCGGGAGCTCCTACGAGCAGTACTTC	CASSLIGSSYEQYF
-	TRBJ1-2	TRBV6-1	once	TGTGCCAGCAGTGAACCCAGGGCCCCCTATGGCTACACCTTC	CASSEPRAPYGYTF
TRBD2	TRBJ2-1	TRBV15	-	TGTGCCACCAGCAGATTGACTAGCGGGCCGTACAATGAGCAGTTCTTC	CATSRLTSGPYNEQFF
TRBD2	TRBJ2-7	TRBV5-5	-	TGTGCCAGCAGCTTGGCCATAGGGACTATCTACGAGCAGTACTTC	CASSLAIGTIYEQYF
-	TRBJ2-1	TRBV14	-	TGTGCCAGCAGCCAAGTAGCGAGTTATACCCAGTTCTTC	CASSQVASYTQFF
TRBD1	TRBJ2-3	TRBV30	-	TGTGCCGTGACAGGGGCAGATACGCAGTATTTT	CAVTGADTQYF
TRBD2	TRBJ2-3	TRBV7-3	-	TGTGCCAGCAGCTTATCCCCTAGCGGGAGTGCAGATACGCAGTATTTT	CASSLSPSGSADTQYF
TRBD2	TRBJ2-3	TRBV7-8	-	TGTGCCAGCAGCTTAGGGGGCGGGAGGTCGACAGATACGCAGTATTTT	CASSLGGGRSTDTQYF
TRBD2	TRBJ2-7	TRBV28	-	TGTGCCAGCAGTTCGACTAGCGACTACGAGCAGTACTTC	CASSSTSDYEQYF
-	TRBJ1-6	TRBV20-1	once	TGCAGTGCTAGTGCAGACAGCTCCTATAATTCACCCCTCCACTTT	CSASADSSYNSPLHF
TRBD1	TRBJ1-5	TRBV30	-	TGTGCCTGGAGTGTACAAGGTTGGGGACAGAGCAATCAGCCCCAGCATTTT	CAWSVQGWGQSNQPQHF
-	TRBJ2-1	TRBV5-3	-	TGTGCCAGAAGCTTGGAGGACAGGGGCCGCAGCCGAGCGGGAGGGAACAATGAGCAGTTCTTC	CARSLEDRGRSRAGGNNEQFF
TRBD2	TRBJ2-5	TRBV5-1	-	TGCGCCAGCAGCTTGACTAGCGGAGGGGTGGAGACCCAGTACTTC	CASSLTSGGVETQYF
TRBD1	TRBJ2-6	TRBV6-1	once	TGTGCCAGCAGTGCGGACAGGGCCGGCTCTGGGGCCAACGTCCTGACTTTC	CASSADRAGSGANVLTF
TRBD2	TRBJ2-1	TRBV27	-	TGTGCCAGCTGCTCCTTACTAGCGGGAGGGTCTGAGCAGTTCTTC	CASCSLLAGGSEQFF
-	TRBJ2-3	TRBV2	-	TGTGCCAGCAGTGTCGGGCTAGCCAAAACAGATACGCAGTATTTT	CASSVGLAKTDTQYF
TRBD2	TRBJ2-5	TRBV24-1	-	TGTGCCACCAGTGATTCTCTAGCGGGAGATACCAAAGAGACCCAGTACTTC	CATSDSLAGDTKETQYF
TRBD1	TRBJ1-6	TRBV6-5	-	TGTGCCAGCAGCTTACAACAGGGGAATAATTCACCCCTCCACTTT	CASSLQQGNNSPLHF
TRBD1	TRBJ2-3	TRBV15	many	TGTGCCACCAGCAGAGATCGACAGGGGTCAGATACGCAGTATTTT	CATSRDRQGSDTQYF
TRBD1	TRBJ1-1	TRBV6-5	-	TGTGCCAGCGACAGGGCGAAGGGTGAAGCTTTCTTT	CASDRAKGEAFF
-	TRBJ2-3	TRBV4-2	-	TGTGCCAGCAGCCAAGTCGCGGGCGGCACAGATACGCAGTATTTT	CASSQVAGGTDTQYF
TRBD1	TRBJ2-7	TRBV2	-	TGTGCCAGCAGTGAAGGGACAGGGGGCGGCTACGAGCAGTACTTC	CASSEGTGGGYEQYF
-	TRBJ2-3	TRBV2	once	TGTGCCAGCAGTGATTTGCGTAGCACAGATACGCAGTATTTT	CASSDLRSTDTQYF
TRBD1	TRBJ2-7	TRBV5-1	-	TGCGCCAGCAGCTTAGACAGGGCGTACTCCTACGAGCAGTACTTC	CASSLDRAYSYEQYF
-	TRBJ1-1	TRBV6-5	few	TGTGCCAGCAGCCTGGTCCCAGGAGGGGCTGAAGCTTTCTTT	CASSLVPGGAEAFF
TRBD2	TRBJ2-7	TRBV11-2	-	TGTGCCAGCAGCCCCATTTTGCGGGAGGGCCGCGAGCAGTACTTC	CASSPILREGREQYF